The clone carrying this TCR beta chain was counted many times. The antigen remains unidentified. The data were obtained in a study of T cells after posttransplantation cyclophosphamide. The junction had 4 bases not matched to a gene; V was cut back by 1 base and J by 5 bases. The germline V gene has CDR1 SGHVS and CDR2 FNYEAQ. The CDR3 contains 14 residues. The related graft donor's blood sample was taken on the day of bone marrow donation. Whole-study results and caveats: Tissue-infiltrating T cells from skin or gut overlapped little with blood T cells.

Profiling relied on immunoSEQ multiplex PCR, and the TCRdb table lists in-frame clones only, not all of them. The repertoire has tens of thousands of clones, none seen only once; the ten largest take roughly 2.5%. The source of this sequence is a man between 50 and 59 years old in good health, CMV-negative, and a related stem cell transplant donor. V is TRBV7-6 and J is TRBJ2-7, with 8 bases that match TRBD1. The sample was PBMCs. For the CDR3, the DNA is TGTGCCAGCAGCTTAGGGACAGGGATCGACGAGCAGTACTTC. It translates to CASSLGTGIDEQYF.